Here is one T cell receptor (beta chain) with its context. Its specific antigen is unknown. The input lacks base qualities; no much larger clone sits a single base away. The sample's time point label is to be understood as: baseline before first vaccination. The vaccinee samples were drawn from two UK trials, COV001 and COV002, one of which was a single-blind randomized controlled phase 2/3 trial testing AZD1222 (ChAdOx1 nCoV-19) in healthy adults. For TCRbeta chain sequencing, PBMC samples were collected from trial participants at day 0 and at day 28 after the second dose. The CDR3 regions of human TCRbeta chains were analyzed by immunosequencing. Regarding the original processing steps: TCRs in the repertoires were compared against a reference library of SARS-CoV-2-specific TCRs that had been generated with the MIRA antigen-specificity platform. Breadth meant the fraction of unique TCRs that were SARS-CoV-2-associated, whereas depth meant the fraction of total T cells that were SARS-CoV-2-associated. Using the MIRA data, each spike-specific TCR was assigned both to the spike region to which the TCR was reactive and to a CD4 or CD8 class. Log10-transformed breadth and depth values were compared by one-way ANOVA with Sidak's multiple comparisons tests. The table was pulled from immuneACCESS by TCRdb, which kept in-frame rearrangements only. Such tables lose some clones; where checked, under half of the loss comes from unresolved V genes, and the rest has no known cause. V and J calls and clone size are those listed in that table; D and trimming were worked out from the DNA. The sample table holds about 160,000 clones, of which about nine tenths were seen once. The top ten clonotypes cover around 2% of the sample.

The sample originates from a study of T cell responses to AZD1222 COVID-19 vaccine (dated by TCRdb to the early 2020s). As for the study more broadly: AZD1222 recipients given second doses at about 4 weeks or at about 12 weeks were pooled, since spike-specific TCR depth and breadth were not found to differ between the two schedules. TCR sequencing was performed for fewer than 250 trial participants, of whom 207 were given two doses of AZD1222 and some 25 were given two doses of MenACWY control vaccine. Enrollment into the trials was organized by age into subgroups of 18-55, 56-69 and 70-plus years, and those subgroups contained roughly 140, 27 and 60 TCR-sequenced participants, respectively.

Broader findings and caveats from the paper: The 56-69-year group was small, and its depth increase did not reach significance, likely because of low power. Most participants were white British and females outnumbered males, and the authors suggested that clonal diversity may have been underestimated. Conclusions about previously exposed vaccinees are limited because only 5 or 6 AZD1222 recipients were SARS-CoV-2 seropositive at baseline. Vaccine-associated CD4 TCRs spanned the whole spike protein, with dominant responses in regions 160-218 and 743-854. Reportedly, close to half of the unique spike-specific TCRs recognized epitopes lying outside the regions that are mutated in the B.1.351 and B.1.1.7 variants. Spike-specific TCR breadth and depth rose significantly after two AZD1222 doses compared with day 0 and with MenACWY recipients. Because no samples from the day 14 peak response were available, repertoires could be characterized only after the peak T cell response.

The V and J ends are trimmed by 6 bases and 1 base, leaving 9 bases between them. The CDR1 and CDR2 encoded by the germline V gene are MGHDK and SYGVNS. The CDR3, from cysteine to phenylalanine, totals 13 residues. Of all the DNA, just the CDR3 is kept, 39 bases in frame from base 1. The receptor was derived from an adult in good health. Sample: peripheral blood, taken on day 0 of AZD1222 vaccination. The chain joins TRBV25-1 to TRBJ1-1; perhaps TRBD1 is the D gene, with 6 bases matching. The bases read TGTGCCAGCAGGGACAGTGGGAACACTGAAGCTTTCTTT. The encoded protein is CASRDSGNTEAFF.